This T cell receptor beta chain was sequenced for a study of T cells in Graves' hyperthyroidism and ophthalmopathy. Whole-study results and caveats: A model of 13 V-J features distinguished ophthalmopathy from stable hyperthyroidism.

TCR beta CDR3 sequences were amplified from RNA transcripts. TCR CDR3 regions were first amplified by RT-PCR with HTBI primers. TCRdb re-called the multiplex PCR reads with MiXCR, one entry per CDR3 protein. The sample consists of under 350,000 distinct CDR3 sequences, 20% to 25% of them appearing once. Across 18 months, stable Graves' hyperthyroidism was marked by no progression to ophthalmopathy. Exclusions: uncontrolled infection, other autoimmune disease, pregnancy, lactation. Orbital computed tomography and thyroid ultrasound, together with serum TRAb and thyroxine and clinical symptoms, were used for diagnoses. This clonotype was detected many times. Its antigen is unidentified. The sequencing sample was made of blood. The source of this sequence is a woman aged 45-65 years with Graves' hyperthyroidism.

CDR3 in DNA: TGTGCCAGCAAGGGACTAGCGGGGGTCGGGGAGCAGTACTTC. Protein product: CASKGLAGVGEQYF. The J gene is TRBJ2-7, the V gene TRBV2; 14 bases agree with TRBD2. The CDR3 is 14 amino acids. Germline V gives CDR1 SNHLY, CDR2 FYNNEI. The junction had 6 bases not matched to a gene; V was cut back by 7 bases and J by 7 bases.